These 4 T cell receptor beta chains share one sample of origin, sequenced in a study of T-cell memory formation after mild COVID-19. TCRdb called the 5' RACE reads again in MiXCR, with one record for every CDR3 protein. The sample carries some 320,000 distinct CDR3 sequences, 14% recorded once. The sequenced sample consisted of PBMCs or a T cell subset sorted from them (not recorded which). The origin of the receptors is a man aged 18 to 30 who had mild COVID-19 (a few samples of this study predate the infection). Cell type and time point are not known.

This clonotype appeared a few times. This chain connects TRBV4-3 to TRBJ2-7; D may match TRBD1 or TRBD2 (6 bases each). CDR3 length: 16 amino acids. Germline loops: CDR1 LGHNA, CDR2 YSLEER. V lost 3 bases and J 0 bases, leaving 15 bases between the germline ends. The CDR3 coding sequence is TGCGCCAGCAGCCAGGTAGTGGGGGGCAGCTCCTACGAGCAGTACTTC. Translated: CASSQVVGGSSYEQYF.

This chain connects TRBV7-2 to TRBJ2-7; TRBD1 or TRBD2 may be the D gene (5 bases each). This CDR3 comprises 14 residues. Germline V gives CDR1 SGHTA, CDR2 FQGNSA. V lost 5 bases to trimming and J lost 3 bases, with 14 bases between them. CDR3 in DNA: TGTGCCAGCAGCAACCGGGACGAGGGCTACGAGCAGTACTTC. It encodes CASSNRDEGYEQYF. The whole variable domain, remainder taken from reference TRBV7-2 and TRBJ2-7, is GAGVSQSPSNKVTEKGKDVELRCDPISGHTALYWYRQSLGQGLEFLIYFQGNSAPDKSGLPSDRFSAERTGGSVSTLTIQRTQQEDSAVYLCASSNRDEGYEQYFGPGTRLTVT.

This chain connects TRBV6-2 or TRBV6-3 to TRBJ1-5; the D gene is possibly TRBD1 (5 bases). The V gene lost 6 bases and the J gene lost 7 bases, with 16 bases spanning the gap. The CDR3 runs to 14 residues. Looked up from germline, CDR1 is MNHEY and CDR2 is SVGEGT. CDR3 nucleotides: TGTGCCAGCAGCCCTGCGAGGGGCAGCCAGCCCCAGCATTTT. This encodes CASSPARGSQPQHF.

The gene calls are TRBV4-3 and TRBJ2-5, with D unresolved. V was pared by 1 base and J by 4 bases, with 7 bases between. The CDR3 spans 13 residues. Germline V gene sequence: CDR1 LGHNA, CDR2 YSLEER. CDR3 loop: CASSQVNGETQYF. CDR3 coding DNA: TGCGCCAGCAGCCAAGTCAATGGAGAGACCCAGTACTTC.